This paragraph covers one T cell receptor (beta chain) sequence. The record originates from a study of shared T cell receptors in the human thymus. Sequencing was performed with immunoSEQ multiplex PCR; in TCRdb, only in-frame clones are kept and a portion is missing. The sample consists of under 700,000 clones, 75% to 85% of them appearing once. These same records also appear under a second study, on human thymus T cells. That work adds: Corrective heart surgery yielded resections, and these provided the thymus tissue. V and J genes seemed to be used with bias in thymic and blood repertoires. Overlap was high between thymic repertoires from unrelated individuals, as reported in related research.

The sequencing sample was made of thymocytes. This TCR was recovered from a boy under three years old with a congenital heart defect.

The CDR3 protein is CASSQDQASGRTDTQYF. In DNA, the CDR3 is TGCGCCAGCAGCCAAGATCAGGCTAGCGGGAGAACAGATACGCAGTATTTT. This chain links TRBV4-3 with TRBJ2-3; 10 positions agree with TRBD2. From germline, CDR1 is LGHNA and CDR2 YSLEER. The V segment lost 0 bases and the J segment 3 bases; nucleotides outside the gene matches: 6. This CDR3 spans 17 amino acids.